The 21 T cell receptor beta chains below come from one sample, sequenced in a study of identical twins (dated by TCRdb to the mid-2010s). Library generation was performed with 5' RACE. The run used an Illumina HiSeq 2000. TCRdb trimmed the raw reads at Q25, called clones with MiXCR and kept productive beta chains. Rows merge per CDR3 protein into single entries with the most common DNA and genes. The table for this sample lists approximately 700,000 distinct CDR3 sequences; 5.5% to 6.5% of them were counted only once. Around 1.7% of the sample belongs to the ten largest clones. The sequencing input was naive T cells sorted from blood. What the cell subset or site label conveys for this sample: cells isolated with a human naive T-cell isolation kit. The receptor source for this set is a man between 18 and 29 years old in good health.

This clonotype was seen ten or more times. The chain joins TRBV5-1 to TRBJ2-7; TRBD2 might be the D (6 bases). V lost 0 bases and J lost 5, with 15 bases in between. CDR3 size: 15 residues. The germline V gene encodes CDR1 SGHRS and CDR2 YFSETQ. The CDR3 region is CASSLGSGVPHEQYV. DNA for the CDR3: TGCGCCAGCAGCTTGGGGTCGGGAGTCCCCCACGAGCAGTACGTC.

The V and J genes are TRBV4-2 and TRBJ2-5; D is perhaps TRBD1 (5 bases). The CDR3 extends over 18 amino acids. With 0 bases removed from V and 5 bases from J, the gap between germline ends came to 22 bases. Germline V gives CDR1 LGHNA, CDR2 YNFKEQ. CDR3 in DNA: TGTGCCAGCAGCCAAGACGGCCAGCGTTCAGACTGGGGCGAGACCCAGTACTTC. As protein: CASSQDGQRSDWGETQYF.

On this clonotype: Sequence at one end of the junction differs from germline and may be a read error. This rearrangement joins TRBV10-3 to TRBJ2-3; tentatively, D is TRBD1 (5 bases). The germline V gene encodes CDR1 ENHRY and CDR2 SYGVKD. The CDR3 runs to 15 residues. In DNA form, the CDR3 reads TGTGCCATGAGTGGGTATGCAGGGAACACAGATACGCAGTATTTT. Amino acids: CAMSGYAGNTDTQYF.

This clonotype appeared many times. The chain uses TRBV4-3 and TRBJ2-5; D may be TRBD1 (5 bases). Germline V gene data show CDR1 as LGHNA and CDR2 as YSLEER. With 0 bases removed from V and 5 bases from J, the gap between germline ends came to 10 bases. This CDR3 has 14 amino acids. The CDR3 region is CASSQDLKGETQYF. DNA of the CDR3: TGCGCCAGCAGCCAAGATTTAAAGGGGGAGACCCAGTACTTC.

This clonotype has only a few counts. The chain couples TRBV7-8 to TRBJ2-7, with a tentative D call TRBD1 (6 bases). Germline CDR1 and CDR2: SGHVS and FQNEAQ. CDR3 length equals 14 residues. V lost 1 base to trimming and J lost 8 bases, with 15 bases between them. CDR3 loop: CASSLEQGLRQQYF. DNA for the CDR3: TGTGCCAGCAGCTTAGAACAGGGCCTCCGCCAGCAGTACTTC.

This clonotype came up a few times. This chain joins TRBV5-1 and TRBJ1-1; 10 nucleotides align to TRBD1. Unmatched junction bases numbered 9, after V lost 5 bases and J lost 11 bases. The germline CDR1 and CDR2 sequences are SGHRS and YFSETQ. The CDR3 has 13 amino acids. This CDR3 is CASSLTGGAMAFF. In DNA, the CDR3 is TGCGCCAGCAGTTTGACAGGGGGCGCGATGGCTTTCTTT.

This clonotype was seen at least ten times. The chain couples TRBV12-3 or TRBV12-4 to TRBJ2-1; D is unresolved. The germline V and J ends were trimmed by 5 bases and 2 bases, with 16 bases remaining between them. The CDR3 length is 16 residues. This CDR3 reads CASSPATLRAYNEQFF. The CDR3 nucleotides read TGTGCCAGCAGTCCGGCGACCCTGCGAGCCTACAATGAGCAGTTCTTC.

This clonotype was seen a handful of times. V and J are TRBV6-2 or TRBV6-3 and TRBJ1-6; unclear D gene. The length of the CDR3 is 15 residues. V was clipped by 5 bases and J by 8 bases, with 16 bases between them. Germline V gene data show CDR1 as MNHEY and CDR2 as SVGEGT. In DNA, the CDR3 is TGTGCCAGCAGTCCCTCTTTGCCGACTGATTCACCCCTCCACTTT. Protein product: CASSPSLPTDSPLHF.

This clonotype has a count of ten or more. CDR3 loop: CSVGLAGRQETQYF. CDR3 in DNA: TGCAGCGTTGGGCTAGCGGGGAGACAAGAGACCCAGTACTTC. The chain recombines TRBV29-1 with TRBJ2-5; TRBD2 aligns across 9 bases. Germline assignment: CDR1 SQVTM and CDR2 ANQGSEA. After removal of 4 bases from V and 2 bases from J, the junction contained 5 bases not matched to a gene. The CDR3 is 14 residues long.

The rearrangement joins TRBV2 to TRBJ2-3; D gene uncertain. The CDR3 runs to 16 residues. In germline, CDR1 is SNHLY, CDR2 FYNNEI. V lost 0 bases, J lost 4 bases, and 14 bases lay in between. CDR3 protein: CASSEAHGVSPDTQYF. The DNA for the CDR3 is TGTGCCAGCAGTGAAGCGCATGGGGTTTCCCCAGATACGCAGTATTTT.

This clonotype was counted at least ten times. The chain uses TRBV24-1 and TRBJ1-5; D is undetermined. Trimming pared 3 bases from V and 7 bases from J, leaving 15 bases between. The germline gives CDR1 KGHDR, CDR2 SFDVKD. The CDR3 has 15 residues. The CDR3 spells CATSDPTSGKQPQHF. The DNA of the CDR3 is TGTGCCACCAGTGATCCAACGTCTGGGAAGCAGCCCCAGCATTTT.

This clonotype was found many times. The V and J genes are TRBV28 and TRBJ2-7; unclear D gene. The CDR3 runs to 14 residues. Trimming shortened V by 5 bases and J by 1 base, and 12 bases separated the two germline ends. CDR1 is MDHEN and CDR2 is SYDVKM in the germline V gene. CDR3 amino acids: CASSPAARSYEQYF. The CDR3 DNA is TGTGCCAGCAGTCCCGCGGCCCGATCCTACGAGCAGTACTTC.

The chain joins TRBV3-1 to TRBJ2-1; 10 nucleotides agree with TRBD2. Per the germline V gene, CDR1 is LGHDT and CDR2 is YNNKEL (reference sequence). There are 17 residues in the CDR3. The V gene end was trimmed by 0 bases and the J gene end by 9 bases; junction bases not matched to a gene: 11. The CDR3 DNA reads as TGTGCCAGCAGCCAAGATAGGGGGCTAGCGGGAGTTGCTGAGCAGTTCTTC. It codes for CASSQDRGLAGVAEQFF.

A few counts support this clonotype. The CDR3 spells CASSLQGDPYNEQFF. CDR3 DNA: TGTGCCAGTAGCTTACAGGGTGACCCCTACAATGAGCAGTTCTTC. The chain couples TRBV19 to TRBJ2-1; possibly TRBD1 for D (6 bases). Germline CDR1 and CDR2: LNHDA and SQIVND (reference sequence). Trimming removed 6 bases from V and 2 bases from J, with 14 bases in between. This CDR3 comprises 15 residues.

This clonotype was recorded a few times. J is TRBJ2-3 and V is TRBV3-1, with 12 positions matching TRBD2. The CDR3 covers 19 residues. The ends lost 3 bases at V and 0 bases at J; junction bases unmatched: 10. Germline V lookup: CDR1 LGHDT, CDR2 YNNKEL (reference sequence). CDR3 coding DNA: TGTGCCAGCAGCCATCCAGGGACTAGCGGGTGGTTTAGCACAGATACGCAGTATTTT. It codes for CASSHPGTSGWFSTDTQYF.

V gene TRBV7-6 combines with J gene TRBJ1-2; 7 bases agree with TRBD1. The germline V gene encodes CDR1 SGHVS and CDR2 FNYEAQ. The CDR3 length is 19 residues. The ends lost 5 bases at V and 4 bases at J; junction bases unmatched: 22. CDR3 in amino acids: CASSMNLDRQDRIAYGYTF. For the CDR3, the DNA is TGTGCCAGCAGCATGAACCTGGACAGGCAAGATCGAATAGCCTATGGCTACACCTTC.

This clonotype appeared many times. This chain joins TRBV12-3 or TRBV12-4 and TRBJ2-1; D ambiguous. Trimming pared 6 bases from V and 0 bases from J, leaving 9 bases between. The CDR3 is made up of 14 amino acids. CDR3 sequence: CASSPRSSYNEQFF. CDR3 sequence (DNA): TGTGCCAGCAGCCCAAGGAGCTCCTACAATGAGCAGTTCTTC.

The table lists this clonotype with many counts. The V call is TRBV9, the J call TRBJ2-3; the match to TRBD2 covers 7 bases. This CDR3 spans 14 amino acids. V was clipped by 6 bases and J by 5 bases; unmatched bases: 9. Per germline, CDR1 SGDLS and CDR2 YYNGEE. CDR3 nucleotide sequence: TGTGCCAGCACCCTAGACCCGGGGGGAGATACGCAGTATTTT. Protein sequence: CASTLDPGGDTQYF.

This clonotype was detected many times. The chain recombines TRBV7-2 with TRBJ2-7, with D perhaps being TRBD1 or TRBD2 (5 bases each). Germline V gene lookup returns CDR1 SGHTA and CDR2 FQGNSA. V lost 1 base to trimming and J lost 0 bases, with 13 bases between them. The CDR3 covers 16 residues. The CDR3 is CASSLGSGTGSYEQYF. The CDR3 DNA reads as TGTGCCAGCAGCTTAGGATCCGGGACGGGCTCCTACGAGCAGTACTTC.

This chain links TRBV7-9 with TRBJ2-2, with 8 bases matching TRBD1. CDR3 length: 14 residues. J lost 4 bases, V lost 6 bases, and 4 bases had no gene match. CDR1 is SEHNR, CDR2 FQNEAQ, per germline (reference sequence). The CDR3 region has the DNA TGTGCCAGCAGAATGACAGGGGTCACCGGGGAGCTGTTTTTT. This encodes CASRMTGVTGELFF.

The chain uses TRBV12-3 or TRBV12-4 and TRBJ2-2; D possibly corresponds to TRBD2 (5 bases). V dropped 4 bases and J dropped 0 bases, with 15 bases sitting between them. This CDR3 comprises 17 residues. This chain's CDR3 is CASSSAGEPANTGELFF. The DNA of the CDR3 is TGTGCCAGCAGTTCGGCTGGGGAGCCCGCGAACACCGGGGAGCTGTTTTTT.